A single sample is the source of the 24 T cell receptor beta chains below, sequenced in a study of cytomegalovirus exposure and HLA in healthy donors. Both 60 Vbeta primers and 13 Jbeta primers went into the PCR. Sequencing used immunoSEQ multiplex PCR; TCRdb keeps in-frame clones, though not all of them. The data contain tens of thousands of clones, around 9.1% of them singletons. The sample comprised PBMCs. The source is a man aged 60-69 years in good health and CMV-seropositive.

The gene calls are TRBV5-6 and TRBJ2-5; 8 bases map to TRBD2. The CDR3 is 15 amino acids. V shed 0 bases and J 4 bases; nucleotides not matched to a gene: 5. Germline V gene sequence: CDR1 SGHDT, CDR2 YYEEEE. CDR3 region: CASSLVRGGLETQYF. The CDR3 DNA sequence: TGTGCCAGCAGCTTGGTCCGGGGGGGCCTAGAGACCCAGTACTTC.

This clone has just a few counts. The chain has TRBV7-2 and TRBJ2-7; 10 bases fit TRBD2. The germline V gene encodes CDR1 SGHTA and CDR2 FQGNSA. The CDR3 consists of 14 residues. With 5 bases clipped from V and 2 bases from J, the junction kept 3 bases outside the gene matches. CDR3 bases: TGTGCCAGCAGCAGAGGACTAGCGGCCTACGAGCAGTACTTC. This sequence encodes CASSRGLAAYEQYF.

This clone appeared many times. The chain employs TRBV11-1 and TRBJ2-1, with D tentatively TRBD2 (6 bases). V was clipped by 5 bases and J by 8 bases, with 13 bases between them. CDR1 is SGHAT, CDR2 FQDESV, per germline (reference sequence). CDR3 length equals 13 residues. CDR3 loop: CASSRIWGDEQFF. The CDR3 region has the DNA TGTGCCAGCAGCAGAATCTGGGGGGATGAGCAGTTCTTC. Based on the CDR3 plus reference TRBV11-1 and TRBJ2-1, the full variable domain is EAEVAQSPRYKITEKSQAVAFWCDPISGHATLYWYRQILGQGPELLVQFQDESVVDDSQLPKDRFSAERLKGVDSTLKIQPAELGDSAMYLCASSRIWGDEQFFGPGTRLTVL.

The rearrangement links TRBV5-1 to TRBJ2-7, with 8 bases that match TRBD2. Trimming cost V 2 bases and J 1 base; bases outside gene matches: 2. The CDR3 has 14 residues. Germline V gene lookup returns CDR1 SGHRS and CDR2 YFSETQ. CDR3 amino acids: CASSFPGGSYEQYF. As DNA, the CDR3 is TGCGCCAGCAGCTTCCCGGGAGGGTCCTACGAGCAGTACTTC. The variable domain in full, completed from reference TRBV5-1 and TRBJ2-7, reads KAGVTQTPRYLIKTRGQQVTLSCSPISGHRSVSWYQQTPGQGLQFLFEYFSETQRNKGNFPGRFSGRQFSNSRSEMNVSTLELGDSALYLCASSFPGGSYEQYFGPGTRLTVT.

This clone was seen ten or more times. This rearrangement joins TRBV5-5 to TRBJ2-3; TRBD1 matches 7 bases. The germline CDR1 and CDR2 sequences are SGHKS and YYEKEE (reference sequence). The CDR3 contains 13 residues. V dropped 7 bases and J dropped 2; count of bases not matched to a gene: 4. The CDR3 is CASWDRFTDTQYF. DNA of the CDR3: TGTGCCAGCTGGGACAGATTCACAGATACGCAGTATTTT.

This clone was counted only a few times. Distinct nucleotide sequences in the sample also encode this CDR3. The chain employs TRBV5-1 and TRBJ1-1, with no clear D. V shed 0 bases and J shed 0 bases, with 6 bases lying between them. The CDR3 is 14 amino acids. Germline V gives CDR1 SGHRS, CDR2 YFSETQ. CDR3 sequence reads: CASSLGQVNTEAFF. CDR3 nucleotides: TGCGCCAGCAGCTTGGGGCAGGTGAACACTGAAGCTTTCTTT.

This clone has only a few counts. This chain links TRBV30 with TRBJ1-5, with 7 bases identical to TRBD1. J gave up 3 bases and V 6 bases, and 8 bases lay outside the gene matches. Germline CDR1 reads GTSNPN; CDR2 reads SVGIG (reference sequence). This CDR3 has 14 amino acids. The CDR3, as DNA: TGTGCCTGCCGACAGGGAAATTCCAATCAGCCCCAGCATTTT. Encoded protein: CACRQGNSNQPQHF.

The CDR3: CASIGQNTGELFF. As DNA, the CDR3 is TGTGCCAGTATTGGGCAGAACACCGGGGAGCTGTTTTTT. The J gene is TRBJ2-2, the V gene TRBV19; D gene uncertain. CDR1 is LNHDA, CDR2 SQIVND, per germline (reference sequence). Trimming cost V 7 bases and J 1 base, with 7 bases left between them. This CDR3 is 13 amino acids long.

This clone was seen a few times. The chain is built from TRBV5-1 and TRBJ2-3; tentatively, D is TRBD1 (6 bases). The CDR3 is made up of 12 amino acids. The V end lost 4 bases, the J end lost 5 bases, and 8 bases lay between the germline ends. CDR1 SGHRS and CDR2 YFSETQ come from the germline V gene. The CDR3 sequence: CASSLQGDTQYF. In nucleotides, the CDR3 is TGCGCCAGCAGCCTACAGGGAGATACGCAGTATTTT. Filled out from reference TRBV5-1 and TRBJ2-3, the complete variable domain reads KAGVTQTPRYLIKTRGQQVTLSCSPISGHRSVSWYQQTPGQGLQFLFEYFSETQRNKGNFPGRFSGRQFSNSRSEMNVSTLELGDSALYLCASSLQGDTQYFGPGTRLTVL.

A remark on this clone: One end of the junction fails to match germline, which may point to a read error. The J gene is TRBJ1-2, the V gene TRBV30; 8 bases align to TRBD1. CDR1 GTSNPN and CDR2 SVGIG come from the germline V gene (reference sequence). The CDR3 consists of 13 residues. The CDR3 nucleotides are TGTGCCACGGACAGGGAGGCTAACTATGGCTCCACCTTC. Residues: CATDREANYGSTF.

The chain carries TRBV21-1 and TRBJ2-5; TRBD1 is the table's D call, not checked against the DNA. TRBV21-1 is described as a pseudogene. The CDR3 runs 15 residues. The CDR3 here is CASSTWDRGRETQYF. CDR3 DNA: TGTGCCAGCAGCACCTGGGACAGGGGGCGGGAGACCCAGTACTTC.

This clone has only a few counts. This rearrangement joins TRBV30 to TRBJ2-1; 14 bases are shared with TRBD2. The CDR3 spans 16 residues. J gave up 9 bases and V 0 bases, and 7 bases lay outside the gene matches. The V gene's germline CDR1 is GTSNPN and CDR2 SVGIG (reference sequence). CDR3 in amino acids: CAWSVKGLAGVFEQFF. The CDR3 nucleotides are TGTGCCTGGAGTGTAAAGGGACTAGCGGGAGTTTTTGAGCAGTTCTTC.

V gene TRBV18 combines with J gene TRBJ1-2; 7 nucleotides agree with TRBD1. Germline assignment: CDR1 KGHSH and CDR2 LQKENI. The CDR3 extends over 16 amino acids. J was trimmed by 7 bases and V by 8 bases; bases with no gene match: 19. The CDR3 sequence: CASAPGRQGILSGYTF. CDR3 nucleotides: TGTGCCAGCGCGCCGGGGCGACAGGGTATCCTATCTGGCTACACCTTC.

This clone has only a few counts. The V call is TRBV9, the J call TRBJ1-4; 11 bases fit TRBD1. V shed 3 bases, J shed 2 bases, and the junction held 3 bases outside the gene matches. CDR1 is SGDLS, CDR2 YYNGEE, per germline. The CDR3 consists of 16 residues. Written as DNA, the CDR3 is TGTGCCAGCAGCGCCAGGACAGGGGGCACTAATGAAAAACTGTTTTTT. Amino acid sequence: CASSARTGGTNEKLFF.

The rearrangement links TRBV9 to TRBJ2-5, with a tentative D call TRBD1 (9 bases). Trimming left V 3 bases short and J 4 bases short, with 16 bases between. CDR1 and CDR2 (germline): SGDLS, YYNGEE. This CDR3 has 15 residues. The CDR3 loop is CASSAQGAGGETQYF. The CDR3 bases are TGTGCCAGCAGCGCACAGGGGGCGGGGGGAGAGACCCAGTACTTC.

In this sample, this clone turned up a few times. V and J are TRBV11-2 and TRBJ2-3; possible D gene TRBD2, 6 bases. Trimming took off 0 bases at V and 1 base at J, with 11 bases between the two ends. The CDR3 length is 16 residues. Germline assignment: CDR1 SGHAT and CDR2 FQNNGV. The CDR3 sequence is CASSLDRTGGTDTQYF. The CDR3 bases are TGTGCCAGCAGCTTAGATCGCACGGGAGGCACAGATACGCAGTATTTT.

This clone was seen more than once but under ten times. The chain uses TRBV7-6 and TRBJ2-1, with 9 nucleotides matching TRBD2. The V and J ends lost 1 base and 10 bases, in that order; junction bases with no gene match: 8. The CDR3 length is 15 residues. The germline gives CDR1 SGHVS, CDR2 FNYEAQ. The CDR3 bases are TGTGCCAGCAGCTTAGGGGCGGGAGGGCCAGGAGAGCAGTTCTTC. It encodes CASSLGAGGPGEQFF.

This clone was seen a few times. V is TRBV19 and J is TRBJ2-1; 10 bases are a match to TRBD2. Germline loops: CDR1 LNHDA, CDR2 SQIVND (reference sequence). This CDR3 spans 16 amino acids. The J segment lost 4 bases and the V segment lost 0 bases, leaving 3 bases of the junction unmatched. CDR3 loop: CASSIEGSGRYNEQFF. As DNA, the CDR3 is TGTGCCAGTAGTATAGAGGGTAGCGGGAGGTACAATGAGCAGTTCTTC.

This clone was detected only a few times. The rearrangement links TRBV6-5 to TRBJ2-7; TRBD2 matches 7 bases. Trimming took 7 bases from V and 3 from J; bases not matched to a gene: 9. The CDR3 extends over 14 amino acids. In germline, CDR1 is MNHEY, CDR2 SVGAGI. Here the CDR3 DNA reads TGTGCCAGCACCTCCCCCGGGGAGGGCTACGAGCAGTACTTC. It encodes CASTSPGEGYEQYF.

The rearrangement uses TRBV6-5 and TRBJ2-7; 10 nucleotides agree with TRBD1. The CDR3 spans 15 residues. Germline V gives CDR1 MNHEY, CDR2 SVGAGI. V lost 6 bases, J lost 2 bases, and 7 bases stayed unmatched. DNA of the CDR3: TGTGCCAGCAGGAAGAGGACAGGGGGTCCCTACGAGCAGTACGTC. Translating it yields CASRKRTGGPYEQYV.

J is TRBJ2-7 and V is TRBV5-4; 10 nucleotides align to TRBD1. Germline trimming cut 0 bases from V and 7 bases from J; bases unmatched to any gene: 19. Germline V gene data show CDR1 as SGHNT and CDR2 as YYREEE (reference sequence). This CDR3 comprises 19 residues. The CDR3 sequence: CASSLGGGRQGALGGEQYF. The CDR3 nucleotides read TGTGCCAGCAGCTTGGGTGGAGGGAGACAGGGGGCTCTGGGAGGGGAGCAGTACTTC.

This clone was seen a handful of times. Other DNA variants within this sample encode the same CDR3. The chain combines TRBV2 with TRBJ2-7, with 7 bases fitting TRBD1. Germline V gene sequence: CDR1 SNHLY, CDR2 FYNNEI. CDR3 size: 17 residues. The CDR3 region is CARSEFSTHGTDYEQYV. The CDR3 nucleotides are TGTGCCAGAAGTGAATTTAGCACCCACGGGACAGACTACGAGCAGTACGTC.

This clone was observed a handful of times. This chain uses TRBV18 with TRBJ2-3; D is unclear. Per germline, CDR1 KGHSH and CDR2 LQKENI. The CDR3 contains 15 residues. Trimming removed 3 bases at V and 2 bases at J, with 12 bases between. Written as DNA, the CDR3 is TGTGCCAGCTCACCGCCGTCACACCCCACAGATACGCAGTATTTT. It translates to CASSPPSHPTDTQYF.

This clone appeared a few times. This chain links TRBV7-2 with TRBJ2-2; the match to TRBD2 covers 10 bases. In germline, CDR1 is SGHTA, CDR2 FQGNSA. V lost 4 bases and J lost 2; bases outside the gene matches: 4. The CDR3 contains 16 residues. For the CDR3, the DNA is TGTGCCAGCAGCTCCAGGACTAGCGGTAACACCGGGGAGCTGTTTTTT. Translation: CASSSRTSGNTGELFF.